This T cell receptor beta chain derives from a study of blood T cell repertoires in COVID-19. The wider study: T cells, B-cell-depleted T cells, or PBMCs provided the cDNA or gDNA that served as material.

Original processing methods: It was from reference gene primer amplification that nucleated cell counts were estimated. TCRdb's copy holds only in-frame clones and misses some; the assay was immunoSEQ multiplex PCR. V and J calls and clone size come straight from that table; D and trimming were deduced from the DNA. In the table there are about 160,000 clones, 80% of which are singletons. Participant-reported clinical history was the basis for cohort assignment. Symptom resolution, clearance, or two negative PCRs marked donors in Cohort 3 as recovered. CDR3 size: 15 residues. The germline V gene has CDR1 MNHEY and CDR2 SVGAGI. With 5 bases clipped from V and 2 bases from J, the junction kept 8 bases outside the gene matches.

The specimen was PBMCs or T cells enriched from blood (not recorded which). The rearrangement uses TRBV6-5 and TRBJ2-7; 8 positions match TRBD1. The source is a woman aged 55-69 years who had recovered from COVID-19. The CDR3 bases are TGTGCCAGCAGTAATACAGGGGGTCGAGCCTACGAGCAGTACTTC. Translating gives CASSNTGGRAYEQYF.